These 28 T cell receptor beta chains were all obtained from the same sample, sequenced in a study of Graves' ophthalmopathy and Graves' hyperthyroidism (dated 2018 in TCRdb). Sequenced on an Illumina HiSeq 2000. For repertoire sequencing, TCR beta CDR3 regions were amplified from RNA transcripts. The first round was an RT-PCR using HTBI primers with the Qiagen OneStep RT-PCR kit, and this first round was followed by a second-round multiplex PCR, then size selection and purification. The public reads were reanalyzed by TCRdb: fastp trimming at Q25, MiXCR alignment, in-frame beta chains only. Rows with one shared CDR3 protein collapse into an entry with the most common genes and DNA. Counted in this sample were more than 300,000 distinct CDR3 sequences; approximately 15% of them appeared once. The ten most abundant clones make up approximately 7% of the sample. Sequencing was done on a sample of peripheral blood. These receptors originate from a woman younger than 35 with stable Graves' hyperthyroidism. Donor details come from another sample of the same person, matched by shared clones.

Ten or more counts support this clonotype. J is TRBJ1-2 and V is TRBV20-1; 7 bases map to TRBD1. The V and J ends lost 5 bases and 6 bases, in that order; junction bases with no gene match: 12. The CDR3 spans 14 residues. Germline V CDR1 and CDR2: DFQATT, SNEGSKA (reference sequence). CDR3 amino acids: CSAAVETGSDGYTF. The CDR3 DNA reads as TGCAGTGCTGCCGTCGAGACAGGGTCGGATGGCTACACCTTC.

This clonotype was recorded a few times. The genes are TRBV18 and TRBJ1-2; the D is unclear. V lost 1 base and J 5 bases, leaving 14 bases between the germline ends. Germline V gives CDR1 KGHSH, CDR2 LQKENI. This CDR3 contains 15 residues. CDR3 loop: CASSPQSQHGYGYTF. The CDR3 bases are TGTGCCAGCTCACCACAGTCTCAGCACGGTTATGGCTACACCTTC.

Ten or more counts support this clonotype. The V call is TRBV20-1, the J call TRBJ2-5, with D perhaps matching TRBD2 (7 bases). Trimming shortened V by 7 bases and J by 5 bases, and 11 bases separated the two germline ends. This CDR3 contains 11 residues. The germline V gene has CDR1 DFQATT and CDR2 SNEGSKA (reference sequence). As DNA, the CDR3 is TGCAGTGTGGGGGGGCCGGAGACCCAGTACTTC. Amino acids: CSVGGPETQYF.

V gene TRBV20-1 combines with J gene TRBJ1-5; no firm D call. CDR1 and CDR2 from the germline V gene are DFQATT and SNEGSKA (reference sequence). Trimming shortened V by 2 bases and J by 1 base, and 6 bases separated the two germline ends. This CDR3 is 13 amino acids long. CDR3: CSARMASNQPQHF. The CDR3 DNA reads TGCAGTGCTAGAATGGCAAGCAATCAGCCCCAGCATTTT.

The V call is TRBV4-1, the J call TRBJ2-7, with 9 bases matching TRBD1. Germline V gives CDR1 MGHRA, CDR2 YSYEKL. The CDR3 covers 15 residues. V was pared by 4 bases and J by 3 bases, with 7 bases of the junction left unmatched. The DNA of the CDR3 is TGCGCCAGCAGCCTTAGGACAGGGGTAGTCTACGAGCAGTACTTC. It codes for CASSLRTGVVYEQYF.

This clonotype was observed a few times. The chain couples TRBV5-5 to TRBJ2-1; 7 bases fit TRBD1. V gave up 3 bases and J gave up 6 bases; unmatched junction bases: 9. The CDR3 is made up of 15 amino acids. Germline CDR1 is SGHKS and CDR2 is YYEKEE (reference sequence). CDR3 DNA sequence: TGTGCCAGCAGCTACATGGGTCAGGGGGTCAATGAGCAGTTCTTC. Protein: CASSYMGQGVNEQFF.

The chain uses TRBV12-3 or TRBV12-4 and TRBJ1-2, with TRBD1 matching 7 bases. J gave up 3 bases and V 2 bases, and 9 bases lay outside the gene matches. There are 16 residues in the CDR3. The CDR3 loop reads CASSLPGTAGDYGYTF. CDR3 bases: TGTGCCAGCAGTTTACCAGGGACAGCGGGGGACTATGGCTACACCTTC.

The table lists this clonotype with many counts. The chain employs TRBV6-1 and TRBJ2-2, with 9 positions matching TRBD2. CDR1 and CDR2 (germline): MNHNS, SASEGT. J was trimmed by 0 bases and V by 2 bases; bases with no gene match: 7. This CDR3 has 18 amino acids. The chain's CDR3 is CASSESGGITANTGELFF. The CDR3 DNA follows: TGTGCCAGCAGTGAAAGCGGGGGGATTACTGCGAACACCGGGGAGCTGTTTTTT.

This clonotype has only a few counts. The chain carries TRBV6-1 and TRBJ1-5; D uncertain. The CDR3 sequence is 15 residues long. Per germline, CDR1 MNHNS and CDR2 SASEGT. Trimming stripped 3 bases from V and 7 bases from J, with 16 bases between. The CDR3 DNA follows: TGTGCCAGCAGTGATTTGTTTTCCCTCCGGCAGCCCCAGCATTTT. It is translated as CASSDLFSLRQPQHF.

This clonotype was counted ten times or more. CDR3 DNA: TGTGCCACCAGGGGCACCGGGACAGGGAAAGAGACCCAGTACTTC. Its translation: CATRGTGTGKETQYF. The J gene is TRBJ2-5, the V gene TRBV24-1; 9 bases line up with TRBD1. Losses at the gene ends were 7 bases for V and 3 bases for J; bases not matched to a gene: 8. This CDR3 region has 15 residues. Germline V gives CDR1 KGHDR, CDR2 SFDVKD.

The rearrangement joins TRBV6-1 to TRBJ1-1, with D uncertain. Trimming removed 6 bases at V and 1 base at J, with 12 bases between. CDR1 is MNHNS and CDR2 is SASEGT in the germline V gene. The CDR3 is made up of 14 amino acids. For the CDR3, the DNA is TGTGCCAGCAGAACGACACCCTCGAACACTGAAGCTTTCTTT. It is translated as CASRTTPSNTEAFF.

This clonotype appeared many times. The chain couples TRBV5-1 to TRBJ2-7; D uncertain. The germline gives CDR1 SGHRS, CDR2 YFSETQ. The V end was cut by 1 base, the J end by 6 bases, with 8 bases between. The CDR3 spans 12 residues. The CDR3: CASSLSQGEQYF. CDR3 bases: TGCGCCAGCAGCTTGAGCCAAGGCGAGCAGTACTTC.

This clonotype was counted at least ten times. DNA of the CDR3: TGTGCCAGCAGTTCCCAGACAGGGTTGAACACTGAAGCTTTCTTT. Residues: CASSSQTGLNTEAFF. This rearrangement joins TRBV27 to TRBJ1-1; TRBD1 agrees at 7 bases. The CDR3 consists of 15 residues. The germline V gene encodes CDR1 MNHEY and CDR2 SMNVEV (reference sequence). The junction had 5 bases not matched to a gene; V was cut back by 4 bases and J by 0 bases.

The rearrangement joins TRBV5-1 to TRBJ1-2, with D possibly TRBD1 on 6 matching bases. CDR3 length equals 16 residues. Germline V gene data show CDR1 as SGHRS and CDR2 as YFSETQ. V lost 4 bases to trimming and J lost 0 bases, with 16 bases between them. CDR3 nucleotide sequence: TGCGCCAGCAGCCTGGGACATTCCGCAGCTAACTATGGCTACACCTTC. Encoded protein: CASSLGHSAANYGYTF.

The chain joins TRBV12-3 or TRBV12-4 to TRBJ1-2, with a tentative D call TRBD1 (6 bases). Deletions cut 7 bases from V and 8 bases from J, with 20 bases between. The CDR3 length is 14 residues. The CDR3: CASTARGGERGYTF. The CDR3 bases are TGTGCCAGCACCGCAAGAGGGGGGGAACGAGGCTACACCTTC.

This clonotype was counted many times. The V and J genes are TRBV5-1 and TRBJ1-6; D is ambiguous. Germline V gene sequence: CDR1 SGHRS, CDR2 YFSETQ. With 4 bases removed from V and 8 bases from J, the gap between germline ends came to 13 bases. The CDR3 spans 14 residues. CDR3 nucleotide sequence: TGCGCCAGCAGCCCCCGCGTGGGAGATTCACCCCTCCACTTT. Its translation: CASSPRVGDSPLHF.

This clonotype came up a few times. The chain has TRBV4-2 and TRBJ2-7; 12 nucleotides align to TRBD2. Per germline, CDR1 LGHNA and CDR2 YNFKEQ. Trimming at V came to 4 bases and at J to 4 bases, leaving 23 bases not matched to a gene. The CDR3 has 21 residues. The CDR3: CASSPQSEGLAGRFIRYEQYF. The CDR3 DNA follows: TGTGCCAGCAGCCCCCAGTCGGAGGGACTAGCGGGCCGGTTCATTCGATACGAGCAGTACTTC.

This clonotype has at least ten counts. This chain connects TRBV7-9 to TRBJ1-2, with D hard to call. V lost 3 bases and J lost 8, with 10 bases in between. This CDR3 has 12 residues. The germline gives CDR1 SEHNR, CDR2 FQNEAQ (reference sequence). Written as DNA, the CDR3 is TGTGCCAGCAGCTTCGACGCGAGGGGCTACACCTTC. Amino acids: CASSFDARGYTF.

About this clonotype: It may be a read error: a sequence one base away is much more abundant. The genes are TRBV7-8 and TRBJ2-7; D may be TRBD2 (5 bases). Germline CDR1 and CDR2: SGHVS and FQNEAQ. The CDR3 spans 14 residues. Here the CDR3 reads CASSLDGTDYEQCF. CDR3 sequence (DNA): TGTGCCAGCAGCTTGGATGGTACAGACTACGAGCAGTGCTTC.

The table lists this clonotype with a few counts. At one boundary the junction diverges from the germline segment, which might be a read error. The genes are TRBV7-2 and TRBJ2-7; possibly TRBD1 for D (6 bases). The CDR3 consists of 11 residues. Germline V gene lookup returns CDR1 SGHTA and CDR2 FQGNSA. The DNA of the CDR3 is TGTGCCAGCAGCTCAGGGGTCGAGCTGTACTTC. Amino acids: CASSSGVELYF. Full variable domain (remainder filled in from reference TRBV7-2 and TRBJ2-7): GAGVSQSPSNKVTEKGKDVELRCDPISGHTALYWYRQSLGQGLEFLIYFQGNSAPDKSGLPSDRFSAERTGGSVSTLTIQRTQQEDSAVYLCASSSGVELYFGPGTRLTVT.

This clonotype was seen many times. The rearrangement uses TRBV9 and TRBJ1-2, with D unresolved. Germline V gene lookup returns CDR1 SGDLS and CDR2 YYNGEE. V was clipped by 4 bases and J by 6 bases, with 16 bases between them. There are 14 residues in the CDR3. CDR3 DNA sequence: TGTGCCAGCAGCCCCCTCGGGGATGTGGATGGCTACACCTTC. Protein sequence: CASSPLGDVDGYTF.

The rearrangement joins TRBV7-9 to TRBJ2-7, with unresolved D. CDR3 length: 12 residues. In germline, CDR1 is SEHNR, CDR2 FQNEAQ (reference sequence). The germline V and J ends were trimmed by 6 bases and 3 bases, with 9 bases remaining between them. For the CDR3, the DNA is TGTGCCAGCAGGCAGGACCGCTACGAGCAGTACTTC. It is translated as CASRQDRYEQYF.

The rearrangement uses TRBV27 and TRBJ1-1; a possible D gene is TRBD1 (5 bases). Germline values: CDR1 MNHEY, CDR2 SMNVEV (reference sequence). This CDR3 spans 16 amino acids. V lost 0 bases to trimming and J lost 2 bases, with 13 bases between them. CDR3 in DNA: TGTGCCAGCAGTTTATCCTACCCCAGGGCAAACACTGAAGCTTTCTTT. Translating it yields CASSLSYPRANTEAFF.

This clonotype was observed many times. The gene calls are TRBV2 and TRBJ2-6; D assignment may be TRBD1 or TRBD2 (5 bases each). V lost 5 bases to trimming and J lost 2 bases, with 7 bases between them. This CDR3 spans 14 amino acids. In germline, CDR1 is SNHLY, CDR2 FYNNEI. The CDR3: CASSRGAGANVLTF. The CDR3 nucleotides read TGTGCCAGCAGTCGAGGGGCTGGGGCCAACGTCCTGACTTTC. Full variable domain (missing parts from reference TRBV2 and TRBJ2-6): EPEVTQTPSHQVTQMGQEVILRCVPISNHLYFYWYRQILGQKVEFLVSFYNNEISEKSEIFDDQFSVERPDGSNFTLKIRSTKLEDSAMYFCASSRGAGANVLTFGAGSRLTVL.

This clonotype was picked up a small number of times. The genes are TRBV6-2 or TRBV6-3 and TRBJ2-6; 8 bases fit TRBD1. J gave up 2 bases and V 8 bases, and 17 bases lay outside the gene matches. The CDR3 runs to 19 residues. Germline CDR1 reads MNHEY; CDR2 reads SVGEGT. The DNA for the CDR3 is TGTGCCAGCTTCCTACCCTACGGACAGGGCGGAACTGGGGCCAACGTCCTGACTTTC. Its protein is CASFLPYGQGGTGANVLTF.

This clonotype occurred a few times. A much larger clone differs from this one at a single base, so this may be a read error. CDR3 in DNA: TGCAGCGCCTCGACTAGGATGGAGACCAAGTACTTC. It specifies CSASTRMETKYF. V is TRBV29-1 and J is TRBJ2-5, with D tentatively TRBD2 (6 bases). CDR3 length equals 12 residues. Germline V gene lookup returns CDR1 SQVTM and CDR2 ANQGSEA.

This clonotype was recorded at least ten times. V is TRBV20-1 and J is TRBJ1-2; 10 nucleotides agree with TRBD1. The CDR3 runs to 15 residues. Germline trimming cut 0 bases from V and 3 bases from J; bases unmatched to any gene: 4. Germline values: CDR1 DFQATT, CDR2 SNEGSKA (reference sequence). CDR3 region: CSARDRDRGYYGYTF. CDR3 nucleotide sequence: TGCAGTGCTAGAGATCGGGACAGGGGCTACTATGGCTACACCTTC.

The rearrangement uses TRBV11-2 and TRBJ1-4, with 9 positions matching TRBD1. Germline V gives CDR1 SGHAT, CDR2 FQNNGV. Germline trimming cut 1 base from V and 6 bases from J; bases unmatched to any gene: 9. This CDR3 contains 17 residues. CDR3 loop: CASSLGVIGTGYEKLFF. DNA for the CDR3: TGTGCCAGCAGCTTAGGAGTCATCGGGACAGGGTATGAAAAACTGTTTTTT.